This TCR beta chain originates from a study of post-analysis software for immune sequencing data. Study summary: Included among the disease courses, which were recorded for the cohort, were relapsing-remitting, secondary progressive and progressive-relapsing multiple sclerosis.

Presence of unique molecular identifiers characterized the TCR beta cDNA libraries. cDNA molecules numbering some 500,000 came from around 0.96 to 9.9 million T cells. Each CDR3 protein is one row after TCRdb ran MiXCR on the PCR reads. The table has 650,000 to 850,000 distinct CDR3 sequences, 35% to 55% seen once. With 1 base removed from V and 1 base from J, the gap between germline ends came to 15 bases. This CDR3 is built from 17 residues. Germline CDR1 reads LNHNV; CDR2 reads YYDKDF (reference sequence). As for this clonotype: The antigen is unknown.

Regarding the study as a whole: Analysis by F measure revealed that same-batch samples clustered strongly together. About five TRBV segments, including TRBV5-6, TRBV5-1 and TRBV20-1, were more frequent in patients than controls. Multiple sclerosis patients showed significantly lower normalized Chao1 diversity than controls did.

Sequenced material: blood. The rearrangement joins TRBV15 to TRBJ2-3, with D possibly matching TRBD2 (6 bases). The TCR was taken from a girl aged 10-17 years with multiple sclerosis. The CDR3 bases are TGTGCCACCAGCAGAGCCTCCGGGGCTAGCGGCACAGATACGCAGTATTTT. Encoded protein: CATSRASGASGTDTQYF.